These 14 T cell receptor beta chains originate from one sample sequenced in a study of T cell responses to AZD1222 COVID-19 vaccine. TCRdb keeps only in-frame clones here, not all; method: immunoSEQ multiplex PCR. The sample lists about 150,000 clones, roughly nine tenths occurring once. This specimen consisted of peripheral blood, obtained 28 days after the second AZD1222 dose. The receptors were sampled from an adult who received the AZD1222 COVID-19 vaccine.

This chain links TRBV19 with TRBJ1-2; D remains ambiguous. This CDR3 spans 12 amino acids. Per germline, CDR1 LNHDA and CDR2 SQIVND (reference sequence). Trimming took 6 bases from V and 2 from J, leaving 7 bases between them. The CDR3 here is CASRSLNYGYTF. CDR3 sequence (DNA): TGTGCCAGTAGAAGCCTAAACTATGGCTACACCTTC.

The J gene is TRBJ2-7, the V gene TRBV28; 8 bases match TRBD1. Germline V gene data show CDR1 as MDHEN and CDR2 as SYDVKM. V shed 6 bases and J 7 bases; nucleotides not matched to a gene: 11. The CDR3 extends over 14 amino acids. The CDR3 here is CASSPGTGEREQYF. Written as DNA, the CDR3 is TGTGCCAGCAGCCCGGGGACAGGCGAGAGGGAGCAGTACTTC.

The count of this clone is one. The chain has TRBV19 and TRBJ1-1, with D perhaps TRBD1 (5 bases). The CDR3 sequence is 13 residues long. From germline, CDR1 is LNHDA and CDR2 SQIVND (reference sequence). Trimming cost V 8 bases and J 0 bases, with 10 bases left between them. CDR3 DNA sequence: TGTGCCAGTTCAGGGAAATTGAACACTGAAGCTTTCTTT. Protein: CASSGKLNTEAFF.

This CDR3 reads CASSQDIEVRQPQHF. The DNA for the CDR3 is TGCGCCAGCAGCCAAGATATCGAGGTTCGCCAGCCCCAGCATTTT. V and J are TRBV4-3 and TRBJ1-5; D is ambiguous. The CDR3 is made up of 15 amino acids. Germline CDR1 LGHNA, CDR2 YSLEER. The V end lost 0 bases, the J end lost 7 bases, and 13 bases lay between the germline ends.

V is TRBV5-5 and J is TRBJ1-2; D is unclear. Looked up from germline, CDR1 is SGHKS and CDR2 is YYEKEE (reference sequence). This CDR3 is built from 13 residues. V lost 9 bases and J lost 6, with 18 bases in between. The CDR3 protein is CATDLHGPNGYTF. The CDR3 coding sequence is TGTGCCACGGACCTACACGGACCCAATGGCTACACCTTC.

This clone has more than one count but fewer than ten. The chain carries TRBV19 and TRBJ1-5; TRBD1 matches 7 bases. The CDR3 consists of 13 residues. Germline loops: CDR1 LNHDA, CDR2 SQIVND (reference sequence). V dropped 4 bases and J dropped 6; count of bases not matched to a gene: 3. CDR3 in amino acids: CASSTNRGQPQHF. CDR3 nucleotide sequence: TGTGCCAGTAGTACAAACAGGGGTCAGCCCCAGCATTTT.

The CDR3 nucleotides are TGTGCCAGCAGTTGGGACAACTCCTACGAGCAGTACTTC. Residues: CASSWDNSYEQYF. J is TRBJ2-7 and V is TRBV6-6; D possibly corresponds to TRBD1 (6 bases). There are 13 residues in the CDR3. Germline V gene data show CDR1 as MNHNY and CDR2 as SVGAGI (reference sequence). The ends were cut back, 4 bases at V and 0 bases at J, with 7 bases in the middle.

The chain carries TRBV9 and TRBJ1-2, with D tentatively TRBD1 (6 bases). The CDR3 is 15 residues long. V was cut by 0 bases and J by 4 bases, with 13 bases left in between. Germline CDR1 and CDR2: SGDLS and YYNGEE. The CDR3 region is CASSVETGVLYGYTF. Written as DNA, the CDR3 is TGTGCCAGCAGCGTAGAGACAGGAGTCCTCTATGGCTACACCTTC.

J is TRBJ2-7 and V is TRBV27; possible D gene TRBD1, 6 bases. The CDR3 sequence is 13 residues long. V was trimmed by 6 bases and J by 3 bases, leaving 12 bases between them. From germline, CDR1 is MNHEY and CDR2 SMNVEV (reference sequence). For the CDR3, the DNA is TGTGCCAGCAGGGACAGAGAATACTACGAGCAGTACTTC. Translation gives CASRDREYYEQYF.

V is TRBV19 and J is TRBJ1-4; 8 nucleotides align to TRBD1. Trimming at V came to 5 bases and at J to 8 bases, leaving 13 bases not matched to a gene. Looked up from germline, CDR1 is LNHDA and CDR2 is SQIVND (reference sequence). The CDR3 totals 16 residues. The CDR3: CASSAEGTGLREKLFF. In DNA, the CDR3 is TGTGCCAGTAGTGCGGAAGGGACAGGTCTACGAGAAAAACTGTTTTTT.

The chain recombines TRBV5-1 with TRBJ1-3; 7 bases line up with TRBD1. With V trimmed by 2 bases and J by 2 bases, 7 bases remained unmatched. The V gene's germline CDR1 is SGHRS and CDR2 YFSETQ. The CDR3 has 16 amino acids. The CDR3 DNA follows: TGCGCCAGCAGCTTACTCGACAGGGTAGCTGGAAACACCATATATTTT. Residues: CASSLLDRVAGNTIYF.

This clone was counted only a few times. The chain recombines TRBV6-2 or TRBV6-3 with TRBJ1-1; D might be TRBD1 (5 bases). This CDR3 has 14 amino acids. The germline V and J ends were trimmed by 2 bases and 6 bases, with 13 bases remaining between them. The germline CDR1 and CDR2 sequences are MNHEY and SVGEGT. The CDR3 DNA reads TGTGCCAGCAGTTACATCCCGGGACGGCCTGAAGCTTTCTTT. Translation: CASSYIPGRPEAFF.

V usage is TRBV2 and J usage is TRBJ1-4, with D unresolved. Germline-derived CDR1 and CDR2 are SNHLY and FYNNEI. The ends were cut back, 3 bases at V and 7 bases at J, with 6 bases in the middle. The CDR3 is made up of 12 amino acids. The CDR3 region is CASSDPLEKLFF. Written as DNA, the CDR3 is TGTGCCAGCAGTGATCCCCTTGAAAAACTGTTTTTT.

The chain is built from TRBV5-5 and TRBJ2-2; 7 bases map to TRBD1. The V and J ends lost 2 bases and 5 bases, in that order; junction bases with no gene match: 6. The length of the CDR3 is 15 residues. CDR1 is SGHKS and CDR2 is YYEKEE in the germline V gene (reference sequence). CDR3: CASSLPGQITGELFF. The CDR3 region has the DNA TGTGCCAGCAGCTTACCGGGACAGATTACCGGGGAGCTGTTTTTT. Looking up the rest from reference TRBV5-5 and TRBJ2-2 gives the full variable domain: DAGVTQSPTHLIKTRGQQVTLRCSPISGHKSVSWYQQVLGQGPQFIFQYYEKEERGRGNFPDRFSARQFPNYSSELNVNALLLGDSALYLCASSLPGQITGELFFGEGSRLTVL.